The entry below gives a single T cell receptor beta chain sequence along with its context. Its antigen is not identified. Distinct nucleotide sequences in the sample also encode this CDR3. Evenly divided among several immunoSEQ plates was the genomic DNA of each subset. TCRdb keeps only in-frame clones here, not all; method: immunoSEQ multiplex PCR. The table lists about 1 million clones, around 76% of them singletons. The CDR3 consists of 13 residues. CDR1 and CDR2 from the germline V gene are LNHDA and SQIVND (reference sequence). Trimming took off 4 bases at V and 3 bases at J, with 8 bases between the two ends. This entry comes from a study of shared clonotypes between healthy human individuals. Study-wide background: The study used three CD4 naive, three CD4 memory, two CD8 naive and one CD8 memory plate per donor. Regarding the study as a whole: Memory subsets had estimated richness that was generally smaller than that of naive subsets. Around 4.7% was the fraction of naive CD4 clonotypes found shared across a few donors.

The sequence derives from a man between 18 and 35 years old in good health. V usage is TRBV19 and J usage is TRBJ2-3, with D uncertain. The material sequenced was memory CD4+ T cells sorted from blood. Described subset: CD45RA-negative fraction. The CDR3 spells CASSSSGTDTQYF. Here the CDR3 DNA reads TGTGCCAGTAGTAGTTCCGGGACAGATACGCAGTATTTT.